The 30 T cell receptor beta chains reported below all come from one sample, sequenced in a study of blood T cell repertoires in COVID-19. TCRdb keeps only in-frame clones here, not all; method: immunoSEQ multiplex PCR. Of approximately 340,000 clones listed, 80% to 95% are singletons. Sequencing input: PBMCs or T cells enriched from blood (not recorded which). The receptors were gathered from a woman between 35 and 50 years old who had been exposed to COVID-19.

The CDR3 nucleotides read TGTGCCAGCAGCTCCATCACGGTGTACTATGGCTACACCTTC. The encoded protein is CASSSITVYYGYTF. J is TRBJ1-2 and V is TRBV7-2; D gene ambiguous. The germline V gene encodes CDR1 SGHTA and CDR2 FQGNSA. V was shortened by 4 bases and J by 3 bases, with 12 bases between the two germline ends. This CDR3 region has 14 residues.

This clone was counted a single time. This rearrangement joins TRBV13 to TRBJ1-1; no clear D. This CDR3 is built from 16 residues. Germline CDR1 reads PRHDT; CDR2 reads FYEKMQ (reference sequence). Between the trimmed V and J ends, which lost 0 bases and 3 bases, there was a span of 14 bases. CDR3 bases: TGTGCCAGCAGCTTAGGTCCGAAATCGGTGTACACTGAAGCTTTCTTT. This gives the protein CASSLGPKSVYTEAFF. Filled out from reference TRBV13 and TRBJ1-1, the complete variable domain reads AAGVIQSPRHLIKEKRETATLKCYPIPRHDTVYWYQQGPGQDPQFLISFYEKMQSDKGSIPDRFSAQQFSDYHSELNMSSLELGDSALYFCASSLGPKSVYTEAFFGQGTRLTVV.

The CDR3 bases are TGTGCCAGCAGCTTGTTACGGGGGGAGGTCACAGATACGCAGTATTTT. Amino acid sequence: CASSLLRGEVTDTQYF. The chain couples TRBV5-4 to TRBJ2-3, with 7 bases matching TRBD2. Germline V gene lookup returns CDR1 SGHNT and CDR2 YYREEE (reference sequence). The CDR3 totals 16 residues. V gave up 1 base and J gave up 2 bases; unmatched junction bases: 7.

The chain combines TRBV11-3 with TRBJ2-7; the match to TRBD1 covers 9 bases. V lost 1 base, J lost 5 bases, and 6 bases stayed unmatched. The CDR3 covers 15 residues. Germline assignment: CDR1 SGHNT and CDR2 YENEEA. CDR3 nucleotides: TGTGCCAGCAGCTTAGGGCGACAGGGGGACGACGAGCAGTACTTC. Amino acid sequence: CASSLGRQGDDEQYF.

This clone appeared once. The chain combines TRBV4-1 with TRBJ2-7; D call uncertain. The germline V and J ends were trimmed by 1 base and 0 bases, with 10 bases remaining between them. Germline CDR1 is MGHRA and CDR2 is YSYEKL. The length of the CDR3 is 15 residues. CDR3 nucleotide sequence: TGCGCCAGCAGCCAAGTAAGCCCCTCCTCCTACGAGCAGTACTTC. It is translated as CASSQVSPSSYEQYF.

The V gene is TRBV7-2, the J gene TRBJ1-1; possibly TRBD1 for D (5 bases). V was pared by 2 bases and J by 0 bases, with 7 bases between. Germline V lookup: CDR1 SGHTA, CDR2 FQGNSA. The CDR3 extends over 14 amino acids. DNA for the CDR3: TGTGCCAGCAGCTTACGACAGCTGAACACTGAAGCTTTCTTT. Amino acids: CASSLRQLNTEAFF.

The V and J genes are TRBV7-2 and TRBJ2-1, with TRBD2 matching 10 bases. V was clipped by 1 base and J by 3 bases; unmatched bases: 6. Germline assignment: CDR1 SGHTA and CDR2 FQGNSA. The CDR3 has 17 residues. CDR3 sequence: CASSLGLAGLLYNEQFF. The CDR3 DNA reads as TGTGCCAGCAGCTTAGGACTAGCGGGCCTTCTCTACAATGAGCAGTTCTTC.

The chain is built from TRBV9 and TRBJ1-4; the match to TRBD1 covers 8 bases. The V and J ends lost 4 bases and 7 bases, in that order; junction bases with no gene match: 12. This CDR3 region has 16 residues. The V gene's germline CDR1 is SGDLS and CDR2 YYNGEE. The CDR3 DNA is TGTGCCAGCAGCCCGGGTCCGGGACAGGTCGCTGAAAAACTGTTTTTT. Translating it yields CASSPGPGQVAEKLFF.

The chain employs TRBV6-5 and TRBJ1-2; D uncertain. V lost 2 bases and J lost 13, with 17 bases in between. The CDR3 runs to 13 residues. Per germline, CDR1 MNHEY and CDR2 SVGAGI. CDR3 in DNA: TGTGCCAGCAGTTACAATTTATTGAGGGAGCGCACCTTC. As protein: CASSYNLLRERTF.

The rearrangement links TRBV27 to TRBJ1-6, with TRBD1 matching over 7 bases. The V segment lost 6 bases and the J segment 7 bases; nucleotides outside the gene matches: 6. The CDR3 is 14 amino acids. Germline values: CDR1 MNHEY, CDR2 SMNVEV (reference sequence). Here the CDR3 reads CASSAGQLNSPLHF. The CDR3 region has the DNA TGTGCCAGCAGCGCGGGACAGCTAAATTCACCCCTCCACTTT.

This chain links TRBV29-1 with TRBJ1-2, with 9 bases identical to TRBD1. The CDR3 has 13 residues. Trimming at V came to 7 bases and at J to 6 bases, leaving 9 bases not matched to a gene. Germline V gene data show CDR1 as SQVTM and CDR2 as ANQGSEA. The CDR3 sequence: CSGGTGNSNGYTF. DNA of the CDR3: TGCAGCGGGGGGACAGGGAACTCCAATGGCTACACCTTC.

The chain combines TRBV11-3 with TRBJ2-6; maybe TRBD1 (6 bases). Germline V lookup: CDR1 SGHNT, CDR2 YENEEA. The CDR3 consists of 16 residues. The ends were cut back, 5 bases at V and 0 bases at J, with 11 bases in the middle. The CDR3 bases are TGTGCCAGCAGCCCCTCGGGACACTCTGGGGCCAACGTCCTGACTTTC. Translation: CASSPSGHSGANVLTF.

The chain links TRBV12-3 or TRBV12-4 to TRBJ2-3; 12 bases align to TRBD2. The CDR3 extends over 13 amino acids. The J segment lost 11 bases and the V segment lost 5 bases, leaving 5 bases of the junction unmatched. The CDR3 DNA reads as TGTGCCAGCAGTCCAACTAGCGGGGGGCTGCAGTATTTT. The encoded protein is CASSPTSGGLQYF.

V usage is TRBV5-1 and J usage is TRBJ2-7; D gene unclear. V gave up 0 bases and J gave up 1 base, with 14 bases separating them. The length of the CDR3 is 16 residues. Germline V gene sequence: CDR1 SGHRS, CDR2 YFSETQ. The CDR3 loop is CASSLVEPPGSYEQYF. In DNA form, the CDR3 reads TGCGCCAGCAGCTTGGTCGAGCCTCCGGGTTCCTACGAGCAGTACTTC. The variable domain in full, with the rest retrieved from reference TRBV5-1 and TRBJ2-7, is KAGVTQTPRYLIKTRGQQVTLSCSPISGHRSVSWYQQTPGQGLQFLFEYFSETQRNKGNFPGRFSGRQFSNSRSEMNVSTLELGDSALYLCASSLVEPPGSYEQYFGPGTRLTVT.

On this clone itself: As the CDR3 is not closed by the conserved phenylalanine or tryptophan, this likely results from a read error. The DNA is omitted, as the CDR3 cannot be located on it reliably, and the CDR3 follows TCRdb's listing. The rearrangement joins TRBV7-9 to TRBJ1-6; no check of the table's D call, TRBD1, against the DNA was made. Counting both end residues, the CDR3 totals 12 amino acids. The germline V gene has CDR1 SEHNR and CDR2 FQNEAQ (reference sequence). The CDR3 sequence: CAISPRMTGRPV.

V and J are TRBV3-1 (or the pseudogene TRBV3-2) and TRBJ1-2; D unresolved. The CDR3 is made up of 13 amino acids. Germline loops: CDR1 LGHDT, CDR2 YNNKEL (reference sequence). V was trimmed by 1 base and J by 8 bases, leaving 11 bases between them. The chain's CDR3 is CASSQAGRSGYTF. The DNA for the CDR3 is TGTGCCAGCAGCCAAGCGGGGAGATCCGGCTACACCTTC.

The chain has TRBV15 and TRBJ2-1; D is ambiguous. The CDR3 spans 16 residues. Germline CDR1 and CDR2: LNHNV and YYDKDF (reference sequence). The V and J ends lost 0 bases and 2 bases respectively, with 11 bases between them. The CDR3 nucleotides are TGTGCCACCAGCAGAGATCGTACAGCCCCCTACAATGAGCAGTTCTTC. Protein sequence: CATSRDRTAPYNEQFF.

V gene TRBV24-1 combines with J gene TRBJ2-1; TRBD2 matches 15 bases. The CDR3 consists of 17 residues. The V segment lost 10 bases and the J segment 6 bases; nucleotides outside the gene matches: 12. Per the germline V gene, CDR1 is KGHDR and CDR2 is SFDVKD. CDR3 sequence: CATSGGLAGGPPNEQFF. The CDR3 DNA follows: TGTGCCACTTCTGGAGGACTAGCGGGAGGGCCCCCCAATGAGCAGTTCTTC.

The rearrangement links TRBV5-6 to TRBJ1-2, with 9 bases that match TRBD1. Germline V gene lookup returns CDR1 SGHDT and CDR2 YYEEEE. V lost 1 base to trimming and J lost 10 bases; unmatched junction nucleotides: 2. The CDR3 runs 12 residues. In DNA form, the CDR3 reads TGTGCCAGCAGCTTGAGGACAGGGGTCTACACCTTC. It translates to CASSLRTGVYTF.

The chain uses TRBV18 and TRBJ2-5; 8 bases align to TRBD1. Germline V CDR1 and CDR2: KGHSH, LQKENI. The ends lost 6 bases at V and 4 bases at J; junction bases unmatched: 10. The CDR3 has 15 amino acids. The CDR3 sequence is CASSRGQGGLETQYF. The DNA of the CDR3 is TGTGCCAGCTCCCGAGGACAGGGCGGTTTAGAGACCCAGTACTTC. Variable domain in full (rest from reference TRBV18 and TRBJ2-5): NAGVMQNPRHLVRRRGQEARLRCSPMKGHSHVYWYRQLPEEGLKFMVYLQKENIIDESGMPKERFSAEFPKEGPSILRIQQVVRGDSAAYFCASSRGQGGLETQYFGPGTRLLVL.

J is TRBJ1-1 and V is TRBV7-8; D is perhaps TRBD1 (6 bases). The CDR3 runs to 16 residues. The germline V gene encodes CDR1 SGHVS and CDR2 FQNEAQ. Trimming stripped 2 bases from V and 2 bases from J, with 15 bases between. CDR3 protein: CASSLRGSNTNTEAFF. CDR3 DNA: TGTGCCAGCAGCTTAAGGGGGTCGAATACAAACACTGAAGCTTTCTTT.

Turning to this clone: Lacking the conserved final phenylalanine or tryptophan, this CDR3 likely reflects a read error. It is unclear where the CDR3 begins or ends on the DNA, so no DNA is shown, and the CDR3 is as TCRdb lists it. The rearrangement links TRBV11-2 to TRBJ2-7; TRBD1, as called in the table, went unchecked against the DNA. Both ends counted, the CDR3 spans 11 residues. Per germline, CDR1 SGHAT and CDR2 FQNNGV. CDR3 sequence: CASSPGSGHAM.

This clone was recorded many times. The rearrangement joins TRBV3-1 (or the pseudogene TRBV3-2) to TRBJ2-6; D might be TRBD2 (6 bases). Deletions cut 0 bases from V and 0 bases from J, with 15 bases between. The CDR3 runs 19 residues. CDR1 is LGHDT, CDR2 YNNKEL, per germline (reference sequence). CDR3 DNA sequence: TGTGCCAGCAGCCAAGATGGGAGGACACCGGTCTCTGGGGCCAACGTCCTGACTTTC. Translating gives CASSQDGRTPVSGANVLTF.

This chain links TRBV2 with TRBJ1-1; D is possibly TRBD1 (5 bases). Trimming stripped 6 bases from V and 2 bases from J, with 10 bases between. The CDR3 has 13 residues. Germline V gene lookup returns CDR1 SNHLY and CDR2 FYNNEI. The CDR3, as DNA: TGTGCCAGCAGACTTCAGGGAAACACTGAAGCTTTCTTT. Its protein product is CASRLQGNTEAFF.

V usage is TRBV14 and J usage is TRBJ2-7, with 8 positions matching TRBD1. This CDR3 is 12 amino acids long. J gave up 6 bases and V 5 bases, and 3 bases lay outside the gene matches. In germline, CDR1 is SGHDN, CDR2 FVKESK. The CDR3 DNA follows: TGTGCCAGCAGCTACACAGGGGGCGAGCAGTACTTC. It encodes CASSYTGGEQYF.

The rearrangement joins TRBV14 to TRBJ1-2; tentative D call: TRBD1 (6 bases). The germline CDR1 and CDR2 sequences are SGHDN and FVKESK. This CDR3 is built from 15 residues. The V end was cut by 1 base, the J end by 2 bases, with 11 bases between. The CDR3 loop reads CASSQAGTRNYGYTF. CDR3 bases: TGTGCCAGCAGCCAAGCCGGGACACGGAACTATGGCTACACCTTC.

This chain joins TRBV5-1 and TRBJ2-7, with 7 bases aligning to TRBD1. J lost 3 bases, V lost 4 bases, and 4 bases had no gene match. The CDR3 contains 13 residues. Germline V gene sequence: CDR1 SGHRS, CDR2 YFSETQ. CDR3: CASSGRGNYEQYF. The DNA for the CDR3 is TGCGCCAGCAGCGGCAGGGGGAACTACGAGCAGTACTTC.

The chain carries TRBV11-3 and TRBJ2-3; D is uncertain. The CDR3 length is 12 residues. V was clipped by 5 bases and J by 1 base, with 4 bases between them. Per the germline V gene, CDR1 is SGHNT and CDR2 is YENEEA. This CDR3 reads CASSLGTDTQYF. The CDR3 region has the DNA TGTGCCAGCAGCCTCGGCACAGATACGCAGTATTTT. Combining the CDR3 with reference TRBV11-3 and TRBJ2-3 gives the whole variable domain EAGVVQSPRYKIIEKKQPVAFWCNPISGHNTLYWYLQNLGQGPELLIRYENEEAVDDSQLPKDRFSAERLKGVDSTLKIQPAELGDSAVYLCASSLGTDTQYFGPGTRLTVL.

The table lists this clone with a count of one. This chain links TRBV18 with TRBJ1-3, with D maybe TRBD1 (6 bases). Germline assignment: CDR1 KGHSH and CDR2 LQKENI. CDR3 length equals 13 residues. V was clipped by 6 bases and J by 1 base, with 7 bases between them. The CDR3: CASSTGSGNTIYF. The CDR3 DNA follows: TGTGCCAGCTCTACAGGGTCTGGAAACACCATATATTTT.

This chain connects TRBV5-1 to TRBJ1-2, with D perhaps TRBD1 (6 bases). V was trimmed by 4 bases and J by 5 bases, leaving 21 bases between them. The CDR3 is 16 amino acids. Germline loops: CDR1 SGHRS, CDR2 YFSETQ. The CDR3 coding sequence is TGCGCCAGCAGCCCGGACAGAGGCGAGGGAATATATGGCTACACCTTC. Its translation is CASSPDRGEGIYGYTF.